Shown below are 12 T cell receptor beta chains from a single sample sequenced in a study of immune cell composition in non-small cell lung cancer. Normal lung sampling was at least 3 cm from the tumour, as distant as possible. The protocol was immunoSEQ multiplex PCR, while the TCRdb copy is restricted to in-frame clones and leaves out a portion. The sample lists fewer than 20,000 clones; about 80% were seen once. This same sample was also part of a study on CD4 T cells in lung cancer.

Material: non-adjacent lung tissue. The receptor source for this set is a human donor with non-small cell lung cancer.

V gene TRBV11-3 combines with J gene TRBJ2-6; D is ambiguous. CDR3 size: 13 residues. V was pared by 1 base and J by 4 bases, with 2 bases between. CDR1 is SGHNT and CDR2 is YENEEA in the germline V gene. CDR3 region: CASSLAGANVLTF. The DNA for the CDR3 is TGTGCCAGCAGCTTAGCGGGGGCCAACGTCCTGACTTTC.

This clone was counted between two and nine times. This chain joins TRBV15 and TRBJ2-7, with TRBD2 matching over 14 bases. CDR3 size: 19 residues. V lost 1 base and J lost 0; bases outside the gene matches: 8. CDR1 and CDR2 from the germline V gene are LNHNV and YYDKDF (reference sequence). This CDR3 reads CATSRVVGLAGDSSYEQYF. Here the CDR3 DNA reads TGTGCCACCAGCAGAGTTGTGGGACTAGCGGGAGATAGCTCCTACGAGCAGTACTTC.

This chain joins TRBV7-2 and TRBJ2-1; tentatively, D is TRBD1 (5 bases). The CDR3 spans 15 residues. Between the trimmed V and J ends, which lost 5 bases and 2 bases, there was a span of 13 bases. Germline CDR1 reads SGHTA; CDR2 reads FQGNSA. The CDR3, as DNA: TGTGCCAGCAGCGCCGACTGGGGCCCCTACAATGAGCAGTTCTTC. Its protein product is CASSADWGPYNEQFF.

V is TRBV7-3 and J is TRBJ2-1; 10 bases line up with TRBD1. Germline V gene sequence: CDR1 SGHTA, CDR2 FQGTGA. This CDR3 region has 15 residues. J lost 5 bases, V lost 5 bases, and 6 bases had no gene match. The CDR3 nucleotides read TGTGCCAGCAGCCAAGACAGGGGGCGTAACAATGAGCAGTTCTTC. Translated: CASSQDRGRNNEQFF.

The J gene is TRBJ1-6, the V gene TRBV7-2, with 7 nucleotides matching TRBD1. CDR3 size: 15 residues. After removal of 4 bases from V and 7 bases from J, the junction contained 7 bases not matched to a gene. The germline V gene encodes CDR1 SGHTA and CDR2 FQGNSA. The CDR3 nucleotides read TGTGCCAGCAGCTCATATTACAGGGGAAATTCACCCCTCCACTTT. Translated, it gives CASSSYYRGNSPLHF.

The CDR3 sequence: CASSLGQGRYTF. The DNA for the CDR3 is TGTGCCAGCAGCCTCGGACAGGGACGCTACACCTTC. The chain couples TRBV5-5 to TRBJ1-2; 8 nucleotides align to TRBD1. The ends lost 4 bases at V and 9 bases at J; junction bases unmatched: 5. Germline V gene sequence: CDR1 SGHKS, CDR2 YYEKEE (reference sequence). The CDR3 is 12 amino acids. Complete variable domain (other parts from reference TRBV5-5 and TRBJ1-2): DAGVTQSPTHLIKTRGQQVTLRCSPISGHKSVSWYQQVLGQGPQFIFQYYEKEERGRGNFPDRFSARQFPNYSSELNVNALLLGDSALYLCASSLGQGRYTFGSGTRLTVV.

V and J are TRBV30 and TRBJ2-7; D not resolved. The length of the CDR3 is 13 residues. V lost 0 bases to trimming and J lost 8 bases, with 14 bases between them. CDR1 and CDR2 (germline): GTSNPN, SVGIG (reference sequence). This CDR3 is CAWSVPGSRKQYF. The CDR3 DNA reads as TGTGCCTGGAGTGTACCGGGCTCGAGGAAGCAGTACTTC.

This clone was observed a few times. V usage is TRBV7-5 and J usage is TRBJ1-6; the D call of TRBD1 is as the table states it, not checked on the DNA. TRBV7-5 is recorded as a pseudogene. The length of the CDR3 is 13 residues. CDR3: CASSLRTDSPLHF. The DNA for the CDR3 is TGTGCCAGCAGCCTGAGGACAGATTCACCCCTCCACTTT.

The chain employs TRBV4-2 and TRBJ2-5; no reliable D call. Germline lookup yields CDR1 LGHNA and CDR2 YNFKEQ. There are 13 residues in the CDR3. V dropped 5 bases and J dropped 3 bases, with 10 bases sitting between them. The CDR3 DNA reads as TGTGCCAGCAGCTTCACAGCTAAAGAGACCCAGTACTTC. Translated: CASSFTAKETQYF.

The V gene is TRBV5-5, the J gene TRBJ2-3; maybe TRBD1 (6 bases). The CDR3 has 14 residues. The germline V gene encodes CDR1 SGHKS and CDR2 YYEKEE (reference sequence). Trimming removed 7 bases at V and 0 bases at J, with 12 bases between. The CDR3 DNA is TGTGCCAGCGAACAGGGCCTGAGCACAGATACGCAGTATTTT. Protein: CASEQGLSTDTQYF.

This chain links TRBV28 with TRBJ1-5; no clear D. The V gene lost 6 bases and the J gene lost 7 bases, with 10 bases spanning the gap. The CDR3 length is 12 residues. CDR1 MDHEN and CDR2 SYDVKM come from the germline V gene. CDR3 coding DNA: TGTGCCAGCAGGATAACAGAGCAGCCCCAGCATTTT. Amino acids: CASRITEQPQHF.

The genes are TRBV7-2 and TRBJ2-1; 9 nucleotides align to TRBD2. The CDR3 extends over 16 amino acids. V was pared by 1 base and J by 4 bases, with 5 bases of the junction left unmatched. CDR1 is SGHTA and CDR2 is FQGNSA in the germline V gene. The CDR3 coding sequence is TGTGCCAGCAGCTTAGACCCGAGCGGGGGGTACAATGAGCAGTTCTTC. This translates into CASSLDPSGGYNEQFF.